The 25 T cell receptor beta chains listed next were all sequenced from one sample in a study of control samples from healthy donors and cancer patients (dated by TCRdb to about 2020). The library was prepared using the immunoSEQ multiplex PCR assay. TCRdb stores this immuneACCESS table with in-frame sequences only. Part of the clones is absent; in the studies checked, under half of the shortfall reflects unresolved V genes, and no reason is known for the rest. For this sample the table gives about 180,000 clones, of which about 90% were detected only once. In total, the top ten clones hold approximately 1.5% of the sample. Sequenced: blood. The receptors stem from a woman between 50 and 59 years old in good health.

The DNA of the CDR3 is TGTGCCAGCAGCACAGGGTCCCGAAACACTGAAGCTTTCTTT. This translates into CASSTGSRNTEAFF. This chain uses TRBV7-3 with TRBJ1-1, with D possibly TRBD1 on 6 matching bases. V gave up 5 bases and J gave up 2 bases, with 12 bases separating them. CDR3 length: 14 amino acids. From germline, CDR1 is SGHTA and CDR2 FQGTGA.

In this sample, this clone turned up once. The chain couples TRBV9 to TRBJ1-3; tentatively, D is TRBD1 (5 bases). This CDR3 region has 15 residues. Deletions cut 0 bases from V and 6 bases from J, with 13 bases between. Germline values: CDR1 SGDLS, CDR2 YYNGEE. This CDR3 reads CASSVGQGPTNTIYF. The DNA of the CDR3 is TGTGCCAGCAGCGTAGGGCAGGGCCCCACAAACACCATATATTTT.

V gene TRBV7-9 combines with J gene TRBJ1-5, with TRBD1 matching 7 bases. Germline V CDR1 and CDR2: SEHNR, FQNEAQ (reference sequence). The CDR3 covers 13 residues. V was pared by 7 bases and J by 9 bases, with 9 bases of the junction left unmatched. This chain's CDR3 is CASNRGAGGPQHF. CDR3 in DNA: TGTGCCAGCAACAGGGGCGCAGGGGGGCCCCAGCATTTT.

In this sample, this clone turned up once. The rearrangement uses TRBV5-1 and TRBJ1-6; no definite D call. The CDR3 length is 15 residues. V shed 0 bases and J shed 9 bases, with 13 bases lying between them. CDR1 and CDR2 (germline): SGHRS, YFSETQ. Written as DNA, the CDR3 is TGCGCCAGCAGCTTGGCCGCCCCTTCGGGTTCACCCCTCCACTTT. It translates to CASSLAAPSGSPLHF.

The J gene is TRBJ2-2, the V gene TRBV5-1; D tentatively reads TRBD1 or TRBD2 (5 bases each). The ends were cut back, 1 base at V and 1 base at J, with 11 bases in the middle. CDR3 length: 16 residues. Germline V gene sequence: CDR1 SGHRS, CDR2 YFSETQ. The CDR3, as DNA: TGCGCCAGCAGCTTGCAAGTTGGGGGGAACACCGGGGAGCTGTTTTTT. This codes for CASSLQVGGNTGELFF.

This clone has a handful of counts. V gene TRBV6-1 combines with J gene TRBJ1-5; D not resolved. Trimming pared 2 bases from V and 5 bases from J, leaving 13 bases between. Per germline, CDR1 MNHNS and CDR2 SASEGT. The CDR3 totals 15 residues. The CDR3 DNA reads as TGTGCCAGCAGTGAATGGGCAGAGAGACATCAGCCCCAGCATTTT. Residues: CASSEWAERHQPQHF.

The chain has TRBV27 and TRBJ1-4; D unclear. V was trimmed by 5 bases and J by 0 bases, leaving 13 bases between them. Germline V gene sequence: CDR1 MNHEY, CDR2 SMNVEV (reference sequence). CDR3 length: 16 amino acids. The CDR3 nucleotides are TGTGCCAGCAGTGCCTTTCCCAGTGCAACTAATGAAAAACTGTTTTTT. Protein sequence: CASSAFPSATNEKLFF. The full variable domain, its missing parts supplied by reference TRBV27 and TRBJ1-4, is EAQVTQNPRYLITVTGKKLTVTCSQNMNHEYMSWYRQDPGLGLRQIYYSMNVEVTDKGDVPEGYKVSRKEKRNFPLILESPSPNQTSLYFCASSAFPSATNEKLFFGSGTQLSVL.

Comment on this clone: A read error may produce the germline difference seen at one junction end. The genes are TRBV3-1 (or the pseudogene TRBV3-2) and TRBJ1-6, with TRBD1 identical over 8 bases. The germline CDR1 and CDR2 sequences are LGHDT and YNNKEL (reference sequence). This CDR3 has 14 amino acids. CDR3 sequence reads: CASSQGQGDSPLHF. DNA of the CDR3: TGTGCCAGCAGTCAAGGACAGGGAGATTCACCCCTCCACTTT.

The V and J genes are TRBV3-1 (or the pseudogene TRBV3-2) and TRBJ2-3, with D perhaps assigned TRBD1 or TRBD2 (6 bases each). CDR3 size: 18 residues. Trimming shortened V by 4 bases and J by 4 bases, and 24 bases separated the two germline ends. Germline assignment: CDR1 LGHDT and CDR2 YNNKEL (reference sequence). In DNA, the CDR3 is TGTGCCAGCAGCCCGCTCCGGGCTTGGGGGGCCGGGCCAGATACGCAGTATTTT. It encodes CASSPLRAWGAGPDTQYF.

The chain couples TRBV5-1 to TRBJ1-2; 7 nucleotides line up with TRBD1. This CDR3 region has 15 residues. CDR1 is SGHRS, CDR2 YFSETQ, per germline. The junction had 9 bases not matched to a gene; V was cut back by 4 bases and J by 3 bases. This CDR3 reads CASSAVDREDYGYTF. The CDR3 DNA follows: TGCGCCAGCAGCGCTGTTGACAGGGAGGACTATGGCTACACCTTC.

The CDR3 DNA sequence: TGCGCCAGCAGCCCGGGACAGATAAACACCGGGGAGCTGTTTTTT. Protein product: CASSPGQINTGELFF. The chain combines TRBV5-1 with TRBJ2-2, with 7 bases lining up with TRBD1. The germline V gene has CDR1 SGHRS and CDR2 YFSETQ. The trim removed 4 bases at V and 2 bases at J, leaving 5 bases unmatched. CDR3 size: 15 residues.

The chain couples TRBV7-6 to TRBJ2-5; D not certain. The CDR3 sequence is 11 residues long. Germline V gene data show CDR1 as SGHVS and CDR2 as FNYEAQ. V shed 3 bases and J shed 5 bases, with 4 bases lying between them. Written as DNA, the CDR3 is TGTGCCAGCAGCTTTGGCGAGACCCAGTACTTC. Translation gives CASSFGETQYF.

This clone was counted only a few times. The J gene is TRBJ1-6, the V gene TRBV27; 9 bases agree with TRBD1. J gave up 3 bases and V 4 bases, and 7 bases lay outside the gene matches. Germline CDR1 is MNHEY and CDR2 is SMNVEV (reference sequence). This CDR3 region has 17 residues. The CDR3 DNA reads as TGTGCCAGCAGTTACCGACAGGGGGGTAACTATAATTCACCCCTCCACTTT. This translates into CASSYRQGGNYNSPLHF.

The sample holds one count of this clone. The CDR3 spells CASSSERSTDTQYF. CDR3 coding DNA: TGCGCCAGCAGCTCCGAACGTAGCACAGATACGCAGTATTTT. The V gene is TRBV5-1, the J gene TRBJ2-3; D uncertain. The germline CDR1 and CDR2 sequences are SGHRS and YFSETQ. The CDR3 spans 14 residues. Trimming cost V 3 bases and J 0 bases, with 8 bases left between them. Full variable domain (remainder filled in from reference TRBV5-1 and TRBJ2-3): KAGVTQTPRYLIKTRGQQVTLSCSPISGHRSVSWYQQTPGQGLQFLFEYFSETQRNKGNFPGRFSGRQFSNSRSEMNVSTLELGDSALYLCASSSERSTDTQYFGPGTRLTVL.

This chain uses TRBV19 with TRBJ1-2; TRBD1 agrees at 7 bases. The V segment lost 2 bases and the J segment 7 bases; nucleotides outside the gene matches: 1. CDR3 length: 12 residues. Looked up from germline, CDR1 is LNHDA and CDR2 is SQIVND (reference sequence). CDR3 sequence: CASSIQGVGYTF. As DNA, the CDR3 is TGTGCCAGTAGTATACAGGGGGTTGGCTACACCTTC.

The CDR3 is CASSLRGYGYTF. The CDR3 nucleotides read TGTGCCAGCAGTTTAAGGGGCTATGGCTACACCTTC. V and J are TRBV28 and TRBJ1-2, with D maybe TRBD1 (5 bases). Trimming shortened V by 2 bases and J by 4 bases, and 5 bases separated the two germline ends. CDR3 length equals 12 residues. Germline V gene sequence: CDR1 MDHEN, CDR2 SYDVKM.

This clone was observed a handful of times. The rearrangement joins TRBV30 to TRBJ2-1; TRBD2 agrees at 13 bases. The CDR3 runs to 18 residues. Trimming took 0 bases from V and 12 from J; bases not matched to a gene: 17. The germline CDR1 and CDR2 sequences are GTSNPN and SVGIG (reference sequence). The DNA for the CDR3 is TGTGCCTGGAGTGTACAACGTTTAGGGACTAGCGGGGAGGTTGGGCAGTTCTTC. Translating it yields CAWSVQRLGTSGEVGQFF.

The genes are TRBV6-6 and TRBJ2-7, with 8 bases matching TRBD2. Per the germline V gene, CDR1 is MNHNY and CDR2 is SVGAGI (reference sequence). The CDR3 consists of 11 residues. Losses at the gene ends were 5 bases for V and 6 bases for J; bases not matched to a gene: 0. The CDR3 reads CASSRGGEQYF. The CDR3 DNA follows: TGTGCCAGCAGTCGGGGGGGCGAGCAGTACTTC.

The chain combines TRBV28 with TRBJ1-5; D possibly corresponds to TRBD1 (5 bases). Trimming stripped 2 bases from V and 9 bases from J, with 11 bases between. CDR3 length equals 13 residues. CDR1 and CDR2 from the germline V gene are MDHEN and SYDVKM. The CDR3 sequence: CASSLDSERPQHF. DNA for the CDR3: TGTGCCAGCAGTTTAGACAGTGAAAGGCCCCAGCATTTT.

V and J are TRBV4-1 and TRBJ2-3; 11 bases align to TRBD1. Germline lookup yields CDR1 MGHRA and CDR2 YSYEKL. V shed 1 base and J 8 bases; nucleotides not matched to a gene: 14. There are 18 residues in the CDR3. The CDR3 DNA sequence: TGCGCCAGCAGCCAAGTACTGCGTGGACAGGGGGCCCTTGTTACGCAGTATTTT. Residues: CASSQVLRGQGALVTQYF.

This clone appeared once. The chain couples TRBV9 to TRBJ1-6; D not resolved. V was cut by 4 bases and J by 7 bases, with 15 bases left in between. CDR1 SGDLS and CDR2 YYNGEE come from the germline V gene. The CDR3 has 15 residues. The chain's CDR3 is CASSPKIEANSPLHF. As DNA, the CDR3 is TGTGCCAGCAGCCCCAAAATAGAAGCGAATTCACCCCTCCACTTT.

CDR3 in amino acids: CASSLQSNYGYTF. The CDR3 region has the DNA TGTGCCAGCAGTCTGCAGAGTAACTATGGCTACACCTTC. The chain links TRBV6-2 or TRBV6-3 to TRBJ1-2, with D hard to call. The CDR3 is 13 residues long. V lost 5 bases and J 1 base, leaving 8 bases between the germline ends. Germline V gives CDR1 MNHEY, CDR2 SVGEGT.

This rearrangement joins TRBV29-1 to TRBJ1-3; D is unclear. This CDR3 spans 12 amino acids. The germline gives CDR1 SQVTM, CDR2 ANQGSEA. Between the trimmed V and J ends, which lost 6 bases and 1 base, there was a span of 7 bases. CDR3 loop: CSVDESGNTIYF. As DNA, the CDR3 is TGCAGCGTCGATGAATCTGGAAACACCATATATTTT.

This clone was observed a handful of times. V usage is TRBV19 and J usage is TRBJ2-7; no clear D gene. Deletions cut 3 bases from V and 3 bases from J, with 9 bases between. This CDR3 is 13 amino acids long. Germline V gives CDR1 LNHDA, CDR2 SQIVND (reference sequence). Written as DNA, the CDR3 is TGTGCCAGTAGTATGAGTTGGGGCTACGAGCAGTACTTC. Translated: CASSMSWGYEQYF.

The chain employs TRBV7-8 and TRBJ1-6; the match to TRBD1 covers 7 bases. Trimming removed 5 bases from V and 6 bases from J; junction bases left unmatched: 7. Germline V gives CDR1 SGHVS, CDR2 FQNEAQ. The CDR3 runs 15 residues. The CDR3 coding sequence is TGTGCCAGCAGCGTAGAGACAGGGCCTAATTCACCCCTCCACTTT. Protein: CASSVETGPNSPLHF. The whole variable domain, remainder taken from reference TRBV7-8 and TRBJ1-6, is GAGVSQSPRYKVAKRGQDVALRCDPISGHVSLFWYQQALGQGPEFLTYFQNEAQLDKSGLPSDRFFAERPEGSVSTLKIQRTQQEDSAVYLCASSVETGPNSPLHFGNGTRLTVT.